The T cell receptor (beta chain) under discussion was sequenced for a study of PD-1 blockade in mismatch repair-deficient tumors. Data came from immunoSEQ multiplex PCR; TCRdb stores just in-frame clones and leaves some out. The sample has 120,000 or so clones; about 88% are singletons. Findings and limits, study-wide: Tumor-resident clones, often absent from pretreatment blood, expanded after pembrolizumab and then contracted.

Note on this clone: Its antigen remains unidentified.

The germline gives CDR1 SGHVS, CDR2 FNYEAQ. V was cut by 1 base and J by 0 bases, with 8 bases left in between. CDR3 size: 15 residues. The TCR originated in an adult with mismatch repair-deficient cancer. Source: peripheral blood, taken 44 weeks after starting pembrolizumab. The chain joins TRBV7-6 to TRBJ2-3; no definite D call. CDR3 bases: TGTGCCAGCAGCTTAGGGGTGGGGAGCACAGATACGCAGTATTTT. Translating it yields CASSLGVGSTDTQYF.